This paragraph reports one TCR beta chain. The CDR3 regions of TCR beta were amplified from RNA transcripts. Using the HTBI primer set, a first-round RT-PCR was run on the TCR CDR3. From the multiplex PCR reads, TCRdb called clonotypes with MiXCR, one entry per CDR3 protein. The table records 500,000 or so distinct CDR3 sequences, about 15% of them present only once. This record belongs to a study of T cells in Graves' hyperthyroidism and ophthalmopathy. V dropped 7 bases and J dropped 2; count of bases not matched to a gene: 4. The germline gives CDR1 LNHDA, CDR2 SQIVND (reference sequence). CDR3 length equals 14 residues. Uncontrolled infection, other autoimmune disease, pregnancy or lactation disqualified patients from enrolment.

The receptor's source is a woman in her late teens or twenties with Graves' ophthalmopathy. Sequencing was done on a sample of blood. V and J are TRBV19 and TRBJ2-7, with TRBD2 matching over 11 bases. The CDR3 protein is CASKTTSGTYEQYF. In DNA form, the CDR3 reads TGTGCCAGTAAGACGACTAGCGGGACCTACGAGCAGTACTTC.